This TCR beta chain was recovered during a study of blood T cell repertoires in COVID-19. Study-level background: Acute-phase and convalescent COVID-19 samples originated in the United States, Italy and Spain. T cells, B-cell-depleted T cells, or PBMCs provided the cDNA or gDNA that served as material.

The CDR3 consists of 14 residues. Germline CDR1 reads SNHLY; CDR2 reads FYNNEI. With 7 bases removed from V and 7 bases from J, the gap between germline ends came to 14 bases. In the study's own analysis: Scientists estimated how many nucleated cells there were by amplifying reference gene primers. Profiled with immunoSEQ multiplex PCR; TCRdb holds only in-frame clones, not every one. V and J calls and clone size are copied from that table; D and trimming were computed from the DNA. The data contain approximately 150,000 clones, about 85% of them seen just once; the ten biggest clones take up around 2.3%. Seattle patients were enrolled during active infection and followed longitudinally.

This chain uses TRBV2 with TRBJ1-6; perhaps TRBD1 as D (6 bases). This receptor was taken from a human donor with COVID-19, enrolled during active disease. The donor label of this sample is uncertain. Sequencing was done on a sample of peripheral blood. CDR3 nucleotide sequence: TGTGCCAGCAATCGGGGGGCTGGGAATTCACCCCTCCACTTT. Residues: CASNRGAGNSPLHF.